These T cell receptor beta chains were read from a single sample in a study of CD8 T cells in Susac syndrome. TCRdb fed the immunoSEQ multiplex PCR reads into MiXCR, producing one record per CDR3 protein. The table records around 130,000 distinct CDR3 sequences, roughly 96% of them present only once. Sequenced material: CD4+ T cells from PBMCs. The source is a human donor in good health. CDR3s include the opening cysteine and the closing phenylalanine or tryptophan. Each record gives: J gene, clone size, V gene, D gene, CDR3 protein, CDR3 DNA. The D gene is left open where the match is weak. For some rows the clone size is stated as once, few or many, or as a class when expanded; others skip it.

TRBJ1-2 | once | TRBV6-2/TRBV6-3 | NA | CASSYPGTGGYGYTF | TGTGCCAGCAGTTACCCCGGGACGGGCGGCTATGGCTACACCTTC
TRBJ2-3 | NA | TRBV25-1 | NA | CASSEVGDTQYF | TGTGCCAGCAGTGAGGTTGGCGATACGCAGTATTTT
TRBJ2-7 | NA | TRBV6-5 | TRBD1 | CASSYPKSGGYEQYF | TGTGCCAGCAGTTACCCGAAGTCAGGGGGATACGAGCAGTACTTC
TRBJ1-5 | once | TRBV6-5 | NA | CASSYGRDNQPQHF | TGTGCCAGCAGTTACGGGAGGGACAATCAGCCCCAGCATTTT
TRBJ1-1 | NA | TRBV9 | NA | CASMAGANTEAFF | TGTGCCAGCATGGCAGGGGCGAACACTGAAGCTTTCTTT
TRBJ1-5 | NA | TRBV23-1 | NA | CASSQSSGRRSQYSNQPQHF | TGCGCCAGCAGTCAATCGAGCGGACGCCGAAGCCAATATAGCAATCAGCCCCAGCATTTT
TRBJ2-3 | NA | TRBV5-1 | NA | CASSLVHGSRDTQYF | TGCGCCAGCAGCTTGGTCCACGGGTCAAGAGATACGCAGTATTTT
TRBJ2-3 | NA | TRBV6-5 | NA | CASSYHQLGTLDTQYF | TGTGCCAGCAGTTACCACCAACTCGGGACGTTAGATACGCAGTATTTT
TRBJ2-6 | NA | TRBV2 | NA | CASSGLAAGANVLTF | TGTGCCAGCAGTGGGTTGGCGGCTGGGGCCAACGTCCTGACTTTC
TRBJ1-2 | NA | TRBV3-1 | NA | CASSQGSGSNYGYTF | TGTGCCAGCAGCCAAGGCTCCGGCTCTAACTATGGCTACACCTTC
TRBJ1-5 | once | TRBV11-2 | TRBD1 | CASSLLQGAGQPQHF | TGTGCCAGCAGCCTCCTACAGGGGGCGGGTCAGCCCCAGCATTTT
TRBJ2-3 | NA | TRBV6-1 | TRBD2 | CASSPFWWEGSTDTQYF | TGTGCCAGCAGTCCCTTTTGGTGGGAGGGGAGCACAGATACGCAGTATTTT
TRBJ2-5 | NA | TRBV3-1 | NA | CASSRRETQYF | TGTGCCAGCAGCCGCCGGGAGACCCAGTACTTC
TRBJ1-1 | NA | TRBV5-1 | NA | CASSWTVDMNTEAFF | TGCGCCAGCAGCTGGACAGTTGACATGAACACTGAAGCTTTCTTT